These 11 T cell receptor beta chains came from one sample sequenced in a study of cytomegalovirus exposure and HLA in healthy donors. The PCR used 60 Vbeta and 13 Jbeta primers. Some clones are missing from TCRdb's copy, which holds only in-frame ones; the method was immunoSEQ multiplex PCR. The sample shows roughly 100,000 clones, roughly 78% of them seen only once. Sequencing was carried out using PBMCs. These receptors all come from a woman aged 40 to 50 in good health and CMV-seronegative.

This clone was observed a few times. The chain recombines TRBV27 with TRBJ2-3; 8 bases map to TRBD2. V was pared by 8 bases and J by 2 bases, with 6 bases of the junction left unmatched. The CDR3 covers 14 residues. Germline V gene data show CDR1 as MNHEY and CDR2 as SMNVEV (reference sequence). Here the CDR3 reads CASCYSGATDTQYF. CDR3 nucleotide sequence: TGTGCCAGCTGCTATAGCGGGGCCACAGATACGCAGTATTTT.

The chain employs TRBV12-5 and TRBJ2-5; 8 nucleotides align to TRBD2. Looked up from germline, CDR1 is LGHNT and CDR2 is FRNRAP. The CDR3 loop spans 17 amino acids. The junction had 13 bases not matched to a gene; V was cut back by 2 bases and J by 5 bases. CDR3 sequence: CASGLNIAGISGETQYF. CDR3 coding DNA: TGTGCTAGTGGTTTGAACATAGCGGGAATAAGCGGGGAGACCCAGTACTTC.

Only one count was recorded for this clone. The chain couples TRBV5-1 to TRBJ2-1; tentatively, D is TRBD2 (7 bases). There are 16 residues in the CDR3. Germline assignment: CDR1 SGHRS and CDR2 YFSETQ. Deletions cut 0 bases from V and 2 bases from J, with 12 bases between. Here the CDR3 DNA reads TGCGCCAGCAGCTTGGTGGGGGGGGCTACCTACAATGAGCAGTTCTTC. Translated, it gives CASSLVGGATYNEQFF.

This clone turned up a few times. The chain couples TRBV9 to TRBJ2-1; tentative D call: TRBD2 (5 bases). From germline, CDR1 is SGDLS and CDR2 YYNGEE. The CDR3 consists of 15 residues. Between the trimmed V and J ends, which lost 1 base and 3 bases, there was a span of 11 bases. The CDR3 loop is CASSVNSDFYNEQFF. The CDR3 bases are TGTGCCAGCAGCGTAAATAGCGACTTCTACAATGAGCAGTTCTTC.

This chain joins TRBV9 and TRBJ2-4; TRBD2 might be the D (5 bases). Trimming pared 2 bases from V and 0 bases from J, leaving 9 bases between. The CDR3 totals 15 residues. The germline V gene encodes CDR1 SGDLS and CDR2 YYNGEE. The CDR3 nucleotides are TGTGCCAGCAGCGTCGGACGGGAAGCCAAAAACATTCAGTACTTC. The encoded protein is CASSVGREAKNIQYF.

V gene TRBV6-6 combines with J gene TRBJ2-4, with 8 bases aligning to TRBD1. The CDR3 extends over 16 amino acids. Per germline, CDR1 MNHNY and CDR2 SVGAGI (reference sequence). Losses at the gene ends were 6 bases for V and 0 bases for J; bases not matched to a gene: 7. The CDR3 bases are TGTGCCAGCAGCCCAGGACAGGGAAAAGCCAAAAACATTCAGTACTTC. Encoded protein: CASSPGQGKAKNIQYF.

V is TRBV7-2 and J is TRBJ1-6, with D maybe TRBD1 (6 bases). The CDR3 is made up of 15 amino acids. Trimming took 4 bases from V and 7 from J, leaving 14 bases between them. The V gene's germline CDR1 is SGHTA and CDR2 FQGNSA. The CDR3 DNA reads TGTGCCAGCAGCTCGGGGGGGCCCGGGAATTCACCCCTCCACTTT. It translates to CASSSGGPGNSPLHF.

V usage is TRBV7-2 and J usage is TRBJ2-6; D remains unclear. The germline CDR1 and CDR2 sequences are SGHTA and FQGNSA. V was shortened by 3 bases and J by 3 bases, with 3 bases between the two germline ends. This CDR3 comprises 13 residues. The CDR3 DNA reads TGTGCCAGCAGCTTCTTTGGGGCCAACGTCCTGACTTTC. This codes for CASSFFGANVLTF.

This clone was detected a few times. The genes are TRBV28 and TRBJ1-4, with TRBD1 matching over 7 bases. CDR1 is MDHEN, CDR2 SYDVKM, per germline. The V gene end was trimmed by 6 bases and the J gene end by 5 bases; junction bases not matched to a gene: 3. This CDR3 is built from 13 residues. The CDR3 nucleotides are TGTGCCAGCAGCGGGACAGTGAATGAAAAACTGTTTTTT. Translation: CASSGTVNEKLFF. Variable domain in full (rest from reference TRBV28 and TRBJ1-4): DVKVTQSSRYLVKRTGEKVFLECVQDMDHENMFWYRQDPGLGLRLIYFSYDVKMKEKGDIPEGYSVSREKKERFSLILESASTNQTSMYLCASSGTVNEKLFFGSGTQLSVL.

The CDR3 region is CASSFRDSSYEQYF. The CDR3 DNA reads TGTGCCAGCAGCTTCAGGGATTCCTCCTACGAGCAGTACTTC. The chain carries TRBV7-2 and TRBJ2-7; possibly TRBD1 for D (5 bases). V gave up 3 bases and J gave up 0 bases, with 9 bases separating them. The CDR3 contains 14 residues. Germline V gene sequence: CDR1 SGHTA, CDR2 FQGNSA. Based on the CDR3 plus reference TRBV7-2 and TRBJ2-7, the full variable domain is GAGVSQSPSNKVTEKGKDVELRCDPISGHTALYWYRQSLGQGLEFLIYFQGNSAPDKSGLPSDRFSAERTGGSVSTLTIQRTQQEDSAVYLCASSFRDSSYEQYFGPGTRLTVT.

This clone has just one count. CDR3 loop: CASSLQGLSNQPQHF. The DNA of the CDR3 is TGCGCCAGCAGCCTTCAGGGTCTGAGCAATCAGCCCCAGCATTTT. The chain joins TRBV5-1 to TRBJ1-5; the D gene is possibly TRBD1 (5 bases). The CDR3 covers 15 residues. Germline lookup yields CDR1 SGHRS and CDR2 YFSETQ. Trimming left V 4 bases short and J 1 base short, with 12 bases between.